This T cell receptor (beta chain) stems from a study of cytomegalovirus exposure and HLA in healthy donors. V lost 8 bases and J lost 7; bases outside the gene matches: 5. This CDR3 has 14 residues. CDR1 MDHEN and CDR2 SYDVKM come from the germline V gene. Overall study findings and caveats: Later findings reportedly placed an Asian-associated ancestry cluster below the approximately 670-donor mean for N-insertions. In most subjects, TCR beta sequences reportedly gave accurate predictions of HLA-A and HLA-B alleles.

Regarding this clone: Its specificity is unknown.

Vbeta (60) and Jbeta (13) primers were used in the PCR. How the authors handled the data: Tens of millions of unique TCR beta chains, some 11 million shared, were counted in a later analysis. Only in-frame clones appear in the TCRdb table, and some are missing; sequencing was by immunoSEQ multiplex PCR. That table supplies the V and J calls and clone size; D and trimming were determined from the DNA. The repertoire has around 270,000 clones, under 90% of them found once; the top ten carry approximately 0.3%. The rearrangement uses TRBV28 and TRBJ2-1; 13 bases agree with TRBD2. The source of this sequence is a girl aged 2 to 10 in good health and CMV-seronegative. The material sequenced was PBMCs. The CDR3 region is CASGGLAGWNEQFF. CDR3 DNA: TGTGCCAGCGGGGGACTAGCGGGATGGAATGAGCAGTTCTTC.